This TCR beta chain emerged from a study of vaccination effects on CD4 cells after COVID-19. General study findings and limits: Whether induced by infection or by vaccine, clones showed marked clonal contraction late after vaccination.

The protocol was immunoSEQ multiplex PCR, while the TCRdb copy is restricted to in-frame clones and leaves out a portion. The sample has 50,000 or so clones; 67% are singletons. This clone was observed a handful of times. What it recognizes is unknown. Trimming left V 3 bases short and J 7 bases short, with 13 bases between. Germline V CDR1 and CDR2: SGHRS, YFSETQ. CDR3 length equals 14 residues. Culture lasted about ten days before CD4+ T cell isolation. Half-medium replacement with IL-2 medium occurred on days 3 and 7. This TCR derives from a human donor who received a COVID-19 vaccine. The sample in question was CD4+ T cells from PBMCs cultured without peptide, obtained before COVID-19 vaccination. The chain couples TRBV5-1 to TRBJ1-4, with a weak D call TRBD1 (6 bases). The CDR3 protein is CASSYDRIGEKLFF. DNA for the CDR3: TGCGCCAGCAGCTATGACAGGATTGGTGAAAAACTGTTTTTT.